Listed below are T cell receptor beta chains from one sample, sequenced in a study of cytomegalovirus exposure and HLA in healthy donors. Sequencing used immunoSEQ multiplex PCR; TCRdb keeps in-frame clones, though not all of them. This sample yields approximately 170,000 clones, of which under 80% are seen a single time; approximately 4.8% belongs to the top ten. The sequenced material came from PBMCs. These receptors originate from a man aged 25 to 45 in good health and CMV-seropositive. Each CDR3 is given with its conserved first and last residue. A D gene is named only where the DNA matches it firmly. Clone size is shown for a subset of rows, as once, few, many or a class of expanded clone.

cdr3_length	clone_size	v_call	j_call	d_call	cdr3_nt	cdr3_aa
16	-	TRBV19	TRBJ2-2	TRBD2	TGTGCCAGTAGTATAGGGGCTAGCGGGGCAACCGGGGAGCTGTTTTTT	CASSIGASGATGELFF
14	-	TRBV28	TRBJ2-5	-	TGTGCCAGCAGCGGACCGGGACTCCAAGAGACCCAGTACTTC	CASSGPGLQETQYF
15	-	TRBV7-2	TRBJ2-1	-	TGTGCCAGCAGCCCAAAGGGGGAACCCTACAATGAGCAGTTCTTC	CASSPKGEPYNEQFF
14	-	TRBV7-3	TRBJ2-7	TRBD2	TGTGCCAGCAGCCCGACCGGGTGGGGGGGCGAGCAGTACTTC	CASSPTGWGGEQYF
16	-	TRBV19	TRBJ2-3	-	TGTGCCAGTAGTATAGCTCGGGGGACTAGCACAGATACGCAGTATTTT	CASSIARGTSTDTQYF
13	-	TRBV29-1	TRBJ1-1	TRBD1	TGCAGCGTTGGACAGGGTTATCAGGGTGAAGCTTTCTTT	CSVGQGYQGEAFF
12	once	TRBV6-5	TRBJ1-1	TRBD1	TGTGCCAGCAACGGACAGGGGAACGAAGCTTTCTTT	CASNGQGNEAFF
17	-	TRBV5-6	TRBJ2-5	TRBD2	TGTGCCAGCAGACCAGGCGGGGGGGCGTTTCTTTCAGAGACCCAGTACTTC	CASRPGGGAFLSETQYF
14	few	TRBV4-1	TRBJ1-2	-	TGCGCCAGCAGCCAAGATCGGGGGGAGAGGGGCTACACCTTC	CASSQDRGERGYTF
14	-	TRBV15	TRBJ2-1	-	TGTGCCACCAGCAGAGTCTGGGGGCCCGCTGAGCAGTTCTTC	CATSRVWGPAEQFF
13	-	TRBV7-2	TRBJ2-5	-	TGTGCCAGCAGCCGTGACAGACTGGAGACCCAGTACTTC	CASSRDRLETQYF
15	-	TRBV7-8	TRBJ2-5	-	TGTGCCAGCAGCTTTCAGGGACAAGCCCAAGAGACCCAGTACTTC	CASSFQGQAQETQYF
15	-	TRBV9	TRBJ2-3	TRBD2	TGTGCCAGCAGCCCTAGCGGGGCAAGCACAGATACGCAGTATTTT	CASSPSGASTDTQYF
13	-	TRBV6-5	TRBJ1-3	-	TGTGCCAGCAGTTACTCGAGAGGAAACACCATATATTTT	CASSYSRGNTIYF
16	few	TRBV2	TRBJ2-2	TRBD2	TGTGCCAGCAGTTCTTTAGCGGGTATGAACACCGGGGAGCTGTTTTTT	CASSSLAGMNTGELFF
14	-	TRBV12-5	TRBJ2-5	TRBD2	TGTGCTAGTGGTTTAGCGGGGGGGCCTGAGACCCAGTACTTC	CASGLAGGPETQYF
16	few	TRBV11-2	TRBJ1-1	TRBD1	TGTGCCAGCAGCTTAGTAGGGCAGGGGGCAGCCACTGAAGCTTTCTTT	CASSLVGQGAATEAFF
14	-	TRBV6-1	TRBJ1-6	TRBD1	TGTGCCAGCAGTGCGGGGACAGGGGTTTCACCCCTCCACTTT	CASSAGTGVSPLHF
18	-	TRBV14	TRBJ1-1	TRBD1	TGTGCCAGCAGCCCGACTGCTCGACAGGGATTTTCGAACACTGAAGCTTTCTTT	CASSPTARQGFSNTEAFF
15	-	TRBV5-4	TRBJ2-1	TRBD2	TGTGCCAGCAGCCCCCGAGGCGGGAGATACAATGAGCAGTTCTTC	CASSPRGGRYNEQFF
16	-	TRBV7-3	TRBJ2-3	TRBD2	TGTGCCAGCAGCCCTCGGCCAGCGGGGGGCGCAGATACGCAGTATTTT	CASSPRPAGGADTQYF
16	-	TRBV7-9	TRBJ1-4	-	TGTGCCAGCAGCTCAATAAACAGGGCGGAACGGGAAAAACTGTTTTTT	CASSSINRAEREKLFF
14	-	TRBV18	TRBJ1-2	-	TGTGCCAGCTCACCCCTGGGGACACAAGAAGGCTACACCTTC	CASSPLGTQEGYTF
21	-	TRBV30	TRBJ2-7	-	TGTGCCTGGAGTGTACGGGGCGGAGGGTACACAATCGCGGTACGAGCTAATTCGTCGTACTTC	CAWSVRGGGYTIAVRANSSYF
11	-	TRBV25-1	TRBJ1-1	-	TGTGCCAGCAGTGTCGACTACGGAGCTTTCTTT	CASSVDYGAFF
13	-	TRBV12-5	TRBJ2-3	-	TGTGCTAGTGGGAGCGGGTCCACAGATACGCAGTATTTT	CASGSGSTDTQYF
15	few	TRBV5-1	TRBJ1-3	-	TGCGCCAGCAGCTTGACACAGGGTTACGGAAACACCATATATTTT	CASSLTQGYGNTIYF
14	-	TRBV6-5	TRBJ2-7	-	TGTGCCAGCAGTTACGATCTGGAGACCTACGAGCAGTACTTC	CASSYDLETYEQYF
14	-	TRBV19	TRBJ2-7	-	TGTGCCAGTAGCCCGGGACACCTCTCCTACGAGCAGTACTTC	CASSPGHLSYEQYF
15	-	TRBV7-2	TRBJ2-2	TRBD1	TGTGCCAGCAGCCTCCGGACAGGGTCATCCGGGGAGCTGTTTTTT	CASSLRTGSSGELFF
16	-	TRBV7-9	TRBJ1-1	TRBD1	TGTGCCAGCAGCCCCTTGGACAGGGGGCGGAACACTGAAGCTTTCTTT	CASSPLDRGRNTEAFF